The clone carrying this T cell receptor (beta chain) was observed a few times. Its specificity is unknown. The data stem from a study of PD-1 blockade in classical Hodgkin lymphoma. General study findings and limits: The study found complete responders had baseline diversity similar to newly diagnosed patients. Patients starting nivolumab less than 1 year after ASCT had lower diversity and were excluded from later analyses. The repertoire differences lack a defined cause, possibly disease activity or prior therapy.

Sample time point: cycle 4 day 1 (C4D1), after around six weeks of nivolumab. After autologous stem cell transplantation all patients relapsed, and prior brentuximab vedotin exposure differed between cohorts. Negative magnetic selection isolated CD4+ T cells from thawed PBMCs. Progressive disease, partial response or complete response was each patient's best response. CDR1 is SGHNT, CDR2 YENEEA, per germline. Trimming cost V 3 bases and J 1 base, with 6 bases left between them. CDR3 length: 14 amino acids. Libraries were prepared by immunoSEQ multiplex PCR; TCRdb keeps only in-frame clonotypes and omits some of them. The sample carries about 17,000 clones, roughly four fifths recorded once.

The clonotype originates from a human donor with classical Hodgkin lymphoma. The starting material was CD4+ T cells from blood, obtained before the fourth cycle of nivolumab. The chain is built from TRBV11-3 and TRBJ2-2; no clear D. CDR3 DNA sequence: TGTGCCAGCAGCTTGTCAGGGAACACCGGGGAGCTGTTTTTT. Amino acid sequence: CASSLSGNTGELFF. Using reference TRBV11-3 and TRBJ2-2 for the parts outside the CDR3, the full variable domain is EAGVVQSPRYKIIEKKQPVAFWCNPISGHNTLYWYLQNLGQGPELLIRYENEEAVDDSQLPKDRFSAERLKGVDSTLKIQPAELGDSAVYLCASSLSGNTGELFFGEGSRLTVL.